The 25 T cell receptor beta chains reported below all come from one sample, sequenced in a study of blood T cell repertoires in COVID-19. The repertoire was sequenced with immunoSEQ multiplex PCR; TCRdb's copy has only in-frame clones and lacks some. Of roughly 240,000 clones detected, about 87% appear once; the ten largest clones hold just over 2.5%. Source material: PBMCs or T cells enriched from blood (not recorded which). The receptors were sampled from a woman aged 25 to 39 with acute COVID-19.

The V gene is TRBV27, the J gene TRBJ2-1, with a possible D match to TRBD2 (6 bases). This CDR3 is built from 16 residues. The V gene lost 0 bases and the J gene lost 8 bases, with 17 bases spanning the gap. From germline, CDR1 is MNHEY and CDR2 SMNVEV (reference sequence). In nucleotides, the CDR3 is TGTGCCAGCAGTTTATCCTCCGGGACCCCGGGAGATGAGCAGTTCTTC. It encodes CASSLSSGTPGDEQFF.

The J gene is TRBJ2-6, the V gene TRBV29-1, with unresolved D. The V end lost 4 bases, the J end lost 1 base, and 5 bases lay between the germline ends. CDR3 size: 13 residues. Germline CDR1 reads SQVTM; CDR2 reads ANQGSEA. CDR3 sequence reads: CSVVSSGANVLTF. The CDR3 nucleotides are TGCAGCGTTGTGAGTTCTGGGGCCAACGTCCTGACTTTC. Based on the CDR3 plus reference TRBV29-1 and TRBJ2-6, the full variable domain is SAVISQKPSRDICQRGTSLTIQCQVDSQVTMMFWYRQQPGQSLTLIATANQGSEATYESGFVIDKFPISRPNLTFSTLTVSNMSPEDSSIYLCSVVSSGANVLTFGAGSRLTVL.

CDR3 region: CASSPWGGVGHEQYF. The CDR3 DNA reads TGCGCCAGCAGCCCATGGGGAGGGGTTGGACACGAGCAGTACTTC. V usage is TRBV5-1 and J usage is TRBJ2-7; 7 positions match TRBD2. Germline loops: CDR1 SGHRS, CDR2 YFSETQ. The V gene end was trimmed by 4 bases and the J gene end by 5 bases; junction bases not matched to a gene: 12. The CDR3 is made up of 15 amino acids.

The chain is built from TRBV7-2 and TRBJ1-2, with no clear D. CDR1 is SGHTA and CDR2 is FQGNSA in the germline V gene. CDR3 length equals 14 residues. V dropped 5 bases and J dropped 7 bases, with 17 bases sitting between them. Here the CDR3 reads CASSPSGEGFGYTF. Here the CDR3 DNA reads TGTGCCAGCAGCCCCAGTGGGGAGGGCTTTGGCTACACCTTC.

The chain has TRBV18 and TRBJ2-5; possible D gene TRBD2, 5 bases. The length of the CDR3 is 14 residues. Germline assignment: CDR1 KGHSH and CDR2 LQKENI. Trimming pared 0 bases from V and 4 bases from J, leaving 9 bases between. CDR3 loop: CASSPPGIRETQYF. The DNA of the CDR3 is TGTGCCAGCTCACCACCCGGGATAAGAGAGACCCAGTACTTC.

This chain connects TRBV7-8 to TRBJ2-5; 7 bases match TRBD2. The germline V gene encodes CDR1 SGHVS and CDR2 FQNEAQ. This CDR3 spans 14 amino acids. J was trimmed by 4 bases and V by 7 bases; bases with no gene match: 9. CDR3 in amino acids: CASTPGGSTETQYF. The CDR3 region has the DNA TGTGCCAGCACCCCCGGGGGGTCCACAGAGACCCAGTACTTC.

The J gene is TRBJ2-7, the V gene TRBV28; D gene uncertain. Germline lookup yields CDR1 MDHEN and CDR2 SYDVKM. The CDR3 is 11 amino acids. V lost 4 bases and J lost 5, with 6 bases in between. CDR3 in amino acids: CASSSSNEQYF. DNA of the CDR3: TGTGCCAGCAGTTCTAGTAACGAGCAGTACTTC.

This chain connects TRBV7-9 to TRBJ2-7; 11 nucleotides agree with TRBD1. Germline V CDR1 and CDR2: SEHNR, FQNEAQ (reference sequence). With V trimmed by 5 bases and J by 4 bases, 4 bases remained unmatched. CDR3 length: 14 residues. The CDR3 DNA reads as TGTGCCAGCAGCCCAGGACAGGGGGCGTACGAGCAGTACTTC. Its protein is CASSPGQGAYEQYF.

The CDR3 region is CASSEETGRPQHF. DNA for the CDR3: TGTGCCAGCAGTGAAGAGACAGGCAGGCCCCAGCATTTT. This rearrangement joins TRBV2 to TRBJ1-5; possibly TRBD1 for D (6 bases). Trimming removed 1 base at V and 9 bases at J, with 10 bases between. Germline V gives CDR1 SNHLY, CDR2 FYNNEI. The CDR3 is 13 residues long.

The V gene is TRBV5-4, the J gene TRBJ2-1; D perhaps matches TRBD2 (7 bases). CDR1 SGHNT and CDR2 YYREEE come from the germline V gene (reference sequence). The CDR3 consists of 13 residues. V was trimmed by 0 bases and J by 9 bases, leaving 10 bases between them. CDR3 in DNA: TGTGCCAGCAGCTTGGAGGGGGAGGGTGAGCAGTTCTTC. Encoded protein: CASSLEGEGEQFF. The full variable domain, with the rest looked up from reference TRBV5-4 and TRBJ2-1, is ETGVTQSPTHLIKTRGQQVTLRCSSQSGHNTVSWYQQALGQGPQFIFQYYREEENGRGNFPPRFSGLQFPNYSSELNVNALELDDSALYLCASSLEGEGEQFFGPGTRLTVL.

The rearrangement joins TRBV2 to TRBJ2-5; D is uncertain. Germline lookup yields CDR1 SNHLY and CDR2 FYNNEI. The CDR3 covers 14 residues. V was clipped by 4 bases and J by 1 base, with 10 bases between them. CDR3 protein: CASSVGRFQETQYF. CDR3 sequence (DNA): TGTGCCAGCAGTGTGGGCAGATTCCAAGAGACCCAGTACTTC.

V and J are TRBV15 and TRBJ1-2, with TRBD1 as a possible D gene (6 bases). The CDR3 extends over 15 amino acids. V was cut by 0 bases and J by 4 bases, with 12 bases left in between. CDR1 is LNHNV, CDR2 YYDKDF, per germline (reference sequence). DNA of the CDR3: TGTGCCACCAGCAGAGAAGTTGGACAGCCCTATGGCTACACCTTC. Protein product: CATSREVGQPYGYTF.

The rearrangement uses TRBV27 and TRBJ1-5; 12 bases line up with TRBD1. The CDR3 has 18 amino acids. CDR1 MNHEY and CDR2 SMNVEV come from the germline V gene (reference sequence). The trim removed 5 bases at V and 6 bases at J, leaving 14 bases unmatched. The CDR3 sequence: CASSPQLGGTGGLQPQHF. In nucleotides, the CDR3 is TGTGCCAGCAGTCCTCAATTGGGGGGGACAGGGGGCCTTCAGCCCCAGCATTTT.

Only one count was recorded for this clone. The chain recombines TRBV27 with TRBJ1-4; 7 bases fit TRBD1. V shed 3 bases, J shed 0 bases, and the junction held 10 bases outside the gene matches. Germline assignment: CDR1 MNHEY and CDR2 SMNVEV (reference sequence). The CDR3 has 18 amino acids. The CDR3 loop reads CASSFLDRTSATNEKLFF. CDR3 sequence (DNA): TGTGCCAGCAGTTTTCTGGACAGGACCAGTGCAACTAATGAAAAACTGTTTTTT.

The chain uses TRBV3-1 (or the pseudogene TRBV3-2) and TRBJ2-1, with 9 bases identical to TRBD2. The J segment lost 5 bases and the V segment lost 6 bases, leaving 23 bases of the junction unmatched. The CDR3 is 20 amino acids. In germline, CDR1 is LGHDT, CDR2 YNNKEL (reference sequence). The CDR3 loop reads CASSRFPGVTVAGDHNEQFF. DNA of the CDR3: TGTGCCAGCAGTCGTTTCCCCGGGGTAACTGTAGCGGGAGACCACAATGAGCAGTTCTTC.

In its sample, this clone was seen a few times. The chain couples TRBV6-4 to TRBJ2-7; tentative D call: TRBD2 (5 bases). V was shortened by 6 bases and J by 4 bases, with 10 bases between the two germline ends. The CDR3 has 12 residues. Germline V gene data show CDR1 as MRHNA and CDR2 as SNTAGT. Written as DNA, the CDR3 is TGTGCCAGCAGCCGGCTAGCTTACGAGCAGTACTTC. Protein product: CASSRLAYEQYF.

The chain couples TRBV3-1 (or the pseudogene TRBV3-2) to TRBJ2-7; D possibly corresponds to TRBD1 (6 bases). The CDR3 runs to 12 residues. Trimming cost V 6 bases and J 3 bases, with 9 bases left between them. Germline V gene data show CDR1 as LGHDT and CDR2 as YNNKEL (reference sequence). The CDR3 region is CASRADSYEQYF. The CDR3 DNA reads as TGTGCCAGCAGGGCGGACAGCTACGAGCAGTACTTC.

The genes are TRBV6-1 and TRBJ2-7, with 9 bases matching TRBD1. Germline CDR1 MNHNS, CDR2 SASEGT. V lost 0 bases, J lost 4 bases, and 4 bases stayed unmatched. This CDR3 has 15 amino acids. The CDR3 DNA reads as TGTGCCAGCAGTGAAGCCCCCGACAGGGGGTACGAGCAGTACTTC. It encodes CASSEAPDRGYEQYF.

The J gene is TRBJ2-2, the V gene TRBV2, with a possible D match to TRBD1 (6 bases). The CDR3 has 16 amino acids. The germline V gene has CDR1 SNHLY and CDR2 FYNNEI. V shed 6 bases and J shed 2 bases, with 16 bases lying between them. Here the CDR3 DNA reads TGTGCCAGCAGCGCCAGGGGAACATCAAACACCGGGGAGCTGTTTTTT. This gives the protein CASSARGTSNTGELFF.

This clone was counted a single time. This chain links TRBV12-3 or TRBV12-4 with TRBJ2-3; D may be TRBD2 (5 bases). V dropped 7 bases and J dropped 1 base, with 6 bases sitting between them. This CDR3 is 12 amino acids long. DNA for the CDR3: TGTGCCAGCACAGCGGGCACAGATACGCAGTATTTT. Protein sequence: CASTAGTDTQYF.

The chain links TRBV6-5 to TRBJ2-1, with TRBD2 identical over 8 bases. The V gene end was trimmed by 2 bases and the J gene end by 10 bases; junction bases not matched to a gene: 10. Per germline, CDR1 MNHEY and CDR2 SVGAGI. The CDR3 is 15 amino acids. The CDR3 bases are TGTGCCAGCAGTTACCCGGGGGGGATCCGGGGAGAGCAGTTCTTC. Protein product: CASSYPGGIRGEQFF.

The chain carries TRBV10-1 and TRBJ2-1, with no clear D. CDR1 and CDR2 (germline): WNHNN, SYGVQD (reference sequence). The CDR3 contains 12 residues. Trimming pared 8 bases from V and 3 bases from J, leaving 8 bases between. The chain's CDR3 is CASGPDYNEQFF. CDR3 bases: TGCGCCAGCGGGCCCGACTACAATGAGCAGTTCTTC.

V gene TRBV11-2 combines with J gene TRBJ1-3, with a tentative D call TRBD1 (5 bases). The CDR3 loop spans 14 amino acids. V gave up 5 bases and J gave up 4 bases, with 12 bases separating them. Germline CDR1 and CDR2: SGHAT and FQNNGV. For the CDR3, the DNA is TGTGCCAGCAGCACGACAGATGTCGGAAACACCATATATTTT. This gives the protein CASSTTDVGNTIYF.

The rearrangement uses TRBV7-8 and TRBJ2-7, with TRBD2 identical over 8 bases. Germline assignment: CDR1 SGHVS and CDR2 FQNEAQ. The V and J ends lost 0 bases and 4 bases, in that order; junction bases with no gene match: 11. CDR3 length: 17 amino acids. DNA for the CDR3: TGTGCCAGCAGCTTAGCTCCGGGACTAGAGGCTCCGTACGAGCAGTACTTC. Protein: CASSLAPGLEAPYEQYF.

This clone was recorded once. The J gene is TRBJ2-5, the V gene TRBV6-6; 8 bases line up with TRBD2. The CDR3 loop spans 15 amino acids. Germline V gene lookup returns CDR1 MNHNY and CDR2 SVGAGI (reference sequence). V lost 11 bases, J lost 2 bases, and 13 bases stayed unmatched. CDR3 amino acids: CASSVLAGAQETQYF. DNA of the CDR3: TGTGCCTCCTCGGTTCTAGCGGGTGCACAAGAGACCCAGTACTTC.